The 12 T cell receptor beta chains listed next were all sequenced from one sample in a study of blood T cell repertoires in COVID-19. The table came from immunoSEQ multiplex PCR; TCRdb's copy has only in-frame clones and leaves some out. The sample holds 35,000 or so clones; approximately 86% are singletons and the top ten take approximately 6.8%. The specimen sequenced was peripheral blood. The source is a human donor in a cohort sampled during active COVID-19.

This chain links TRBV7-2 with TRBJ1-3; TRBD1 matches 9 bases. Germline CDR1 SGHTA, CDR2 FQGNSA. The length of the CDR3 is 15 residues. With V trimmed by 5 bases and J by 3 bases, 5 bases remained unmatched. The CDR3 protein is CASSIQGASGNTIYF. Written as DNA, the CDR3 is TGTGCCAGCAGCATACAGGGGGCTAGTGGAAACACCATATATTTT.

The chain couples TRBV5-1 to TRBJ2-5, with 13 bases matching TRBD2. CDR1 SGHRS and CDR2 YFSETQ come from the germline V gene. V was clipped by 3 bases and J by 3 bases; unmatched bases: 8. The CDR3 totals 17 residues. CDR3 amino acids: CASSSGLAGPGEETQYF. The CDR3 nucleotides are TGCGCCAGCAGCTCGGGACTAGCGGGGCCAGGTGAAGAGACCCAGTACTTC.

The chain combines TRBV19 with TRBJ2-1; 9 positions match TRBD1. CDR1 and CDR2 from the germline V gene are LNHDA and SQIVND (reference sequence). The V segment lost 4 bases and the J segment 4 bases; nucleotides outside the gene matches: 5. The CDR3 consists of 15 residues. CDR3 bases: TGTGCCAGTAGTAAGGGACAGGGATCTTACAATGAGCAGTTCTTC. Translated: CASSKGQGSYNEQFF.

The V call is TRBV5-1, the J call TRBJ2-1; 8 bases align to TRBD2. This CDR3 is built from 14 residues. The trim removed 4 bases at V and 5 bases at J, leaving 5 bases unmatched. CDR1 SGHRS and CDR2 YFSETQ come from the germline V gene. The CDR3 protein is CASSTGTSDNEQFF. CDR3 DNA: TGCGCCAGCAGCACCGGGACTAGTGACAATGAGCAGTTCTTC.

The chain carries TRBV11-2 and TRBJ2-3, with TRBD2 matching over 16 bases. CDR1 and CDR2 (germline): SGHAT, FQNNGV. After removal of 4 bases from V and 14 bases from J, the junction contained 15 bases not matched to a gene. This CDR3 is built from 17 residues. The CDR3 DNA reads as TGTGCCAGCAGCTCGGACTCCGGGACTAGCGGGGGGGCGGGACGGTATTTT. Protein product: CASSSDSGTSGGAGRYF.

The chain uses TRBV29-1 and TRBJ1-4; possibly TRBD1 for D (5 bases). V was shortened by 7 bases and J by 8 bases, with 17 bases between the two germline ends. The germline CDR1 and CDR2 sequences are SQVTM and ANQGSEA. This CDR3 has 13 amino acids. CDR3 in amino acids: CSAGDDRGEKLFF. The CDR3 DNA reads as TGCAGCGCTGGGGACGATCGGGGGGAAAAACTGTTTTTT.

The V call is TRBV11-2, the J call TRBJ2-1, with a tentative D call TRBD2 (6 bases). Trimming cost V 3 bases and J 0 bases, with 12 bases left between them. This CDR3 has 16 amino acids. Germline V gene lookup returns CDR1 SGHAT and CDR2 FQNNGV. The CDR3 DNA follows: TGTGCCAGCAGCTTGCCAGCGGGTAGCTCCTACAATGAGCAGTTCTTC. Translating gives CASSLPAGSSYNEQFF.

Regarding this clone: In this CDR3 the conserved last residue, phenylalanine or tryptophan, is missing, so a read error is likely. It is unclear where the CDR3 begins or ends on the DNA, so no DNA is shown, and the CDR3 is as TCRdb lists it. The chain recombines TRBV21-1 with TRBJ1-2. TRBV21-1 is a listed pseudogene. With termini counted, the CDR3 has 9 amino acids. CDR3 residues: CASRGGQVV.

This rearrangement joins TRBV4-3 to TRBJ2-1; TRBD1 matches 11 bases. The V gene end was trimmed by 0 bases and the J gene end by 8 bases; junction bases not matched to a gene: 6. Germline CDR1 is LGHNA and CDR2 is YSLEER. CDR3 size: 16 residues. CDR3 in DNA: TGCGCCAGCAGCCAAGAGGACAGGGGGCTAATCGATGAGCAGTTCTTC. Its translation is CASSQEDRGLIDEQFF.

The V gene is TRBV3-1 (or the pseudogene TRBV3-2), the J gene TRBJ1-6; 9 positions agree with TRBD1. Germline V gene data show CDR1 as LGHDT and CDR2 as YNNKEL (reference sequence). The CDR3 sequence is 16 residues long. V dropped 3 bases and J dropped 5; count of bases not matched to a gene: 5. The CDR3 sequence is CASSQFRDRDNSPLHF. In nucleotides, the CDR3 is TGTGCCAGCAGCCAGTTCCGGGACAGGGATAATTCACCCCTCCACTTT.

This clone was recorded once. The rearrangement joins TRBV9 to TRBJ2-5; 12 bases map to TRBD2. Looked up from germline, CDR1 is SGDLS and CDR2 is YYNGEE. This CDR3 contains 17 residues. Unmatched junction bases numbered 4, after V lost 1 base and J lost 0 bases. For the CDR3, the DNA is TGTGCCAGCAGCGTACCTAGCGGGAGGGGGTACCAAGAGACCCAGTACTTC. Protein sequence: CASSVPSGRGYQETQYF. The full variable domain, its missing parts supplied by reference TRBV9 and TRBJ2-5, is DSGVTQTPKHLITATGQRVTLRCSPRSGDLSVYWYQQSLDQGLQFLIQYYNGEERAKGNILERFSAQQFPDLHSELNLSSLELGDSALYFCASSVPSGRGYQETQYFGPGTRLLVL.

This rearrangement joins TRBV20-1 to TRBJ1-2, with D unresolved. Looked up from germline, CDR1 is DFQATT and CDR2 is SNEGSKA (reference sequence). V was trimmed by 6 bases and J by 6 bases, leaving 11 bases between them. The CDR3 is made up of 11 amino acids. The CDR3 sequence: CSARTSDGYTF. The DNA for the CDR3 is TGCAGTGCAAGGACTTCCGATGGCTACACCTTC.